The clone carrying this TCR beta chain was observed at least ten times. Its specificity is not known. This specimen comes from a study of T cell repertoires in cytomegalovirus infection. As for the study in general: CMV epitopes that were recently identified and HLA-C-restricted were used alongside well-studied HLA-B-restricted ones. Public TCR beta signatures provided an indication of both CMV infection and a matching HLA type.

One entry per CDR3 protein, called by TCRdb with MiXCR from the reads. The sample lists about 830,000 distinct CDR3 sequences; about 33% were seen once. The study, taken as a whole, reports: The response measured ex vivo was dominated by TCR beta clonotypes (HLA-C-restricted and CMV-specific).

This CDR3 is 12 amino acids long. Deletions cut 1 base from V and 5 bases from J, with 3 bases between. The germline V gene encodes CDR1 SGHVS and CDR2 FNYEAQ. The specimen comprised cultured CD8+ T cells from PBMCs, sampled from culture after CMV antigen stimulation. The origin of this receptor is a human donor in good health (CMV status not recorded). Some clones in this sample may be carry-over from other donors' samples. The chain is built from TRBV7-6 and TRBJ2-1, with D unresolved. CDR3 in amino acids: CASSLVDNEQFF. The DNA of the CDR3 is TGTGCCAGCAGCTTAGTGGACAATGAGCAGTTCTTC.